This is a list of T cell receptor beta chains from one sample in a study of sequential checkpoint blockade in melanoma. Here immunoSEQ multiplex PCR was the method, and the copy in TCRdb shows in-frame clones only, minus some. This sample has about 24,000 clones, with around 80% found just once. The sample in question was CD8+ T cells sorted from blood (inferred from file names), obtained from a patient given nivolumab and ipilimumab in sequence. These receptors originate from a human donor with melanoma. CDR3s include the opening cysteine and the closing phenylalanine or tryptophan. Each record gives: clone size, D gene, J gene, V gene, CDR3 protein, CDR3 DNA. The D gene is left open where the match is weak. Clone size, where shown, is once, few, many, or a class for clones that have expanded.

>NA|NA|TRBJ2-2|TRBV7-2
CASSSDRYYTGELFF
TGTGCCAGCAGCTCGGACAGATATTACACCGGGGAGCTGTTTTTT
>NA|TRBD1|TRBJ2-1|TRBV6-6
CASSSTGIGSNEQFF
TGTGCCAGCAGTTCGACAGGGATCGGGTCCAATGAGCAGTTCTTC
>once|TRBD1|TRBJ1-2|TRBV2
CASSQTGGEGYTF
TGTGCCAGCAGTCAAACAGGGGGGGAAGGCTACACCTTC
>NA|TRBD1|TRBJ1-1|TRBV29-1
CSVDTGVGTEAFF
TGCAGCGTTGACACAGGGGTGGGCACTGAAGCTTTCTTT
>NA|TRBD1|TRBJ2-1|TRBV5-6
CASSLGTGANYNEQFF
TGTGCCAGCAGCTTGGGGACAGGGGCCAACTACAATGAGCAGTTCTTC
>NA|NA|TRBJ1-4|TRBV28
CAAGAVEKLFF
TGTGCCGCGGGTGCGGTTGAAAAACTGTTTTTT
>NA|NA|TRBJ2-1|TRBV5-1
CASARAGVNEQFF
TGCGCCAGCGCTCGGGCAGGGGTCAATGAGCAGTTCTTC
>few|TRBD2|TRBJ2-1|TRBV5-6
CASRTGLAAYNEQFF
TGTGCCAGCAGGACAGGACTAGCGGCCTACAATGAGCAGTTCTTC
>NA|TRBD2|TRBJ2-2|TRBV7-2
CASSPTSGRGGTGELFF
TGTGCCAGCAGCCCGACTAGCGGGAGAGGGGGCACCGGGGAGCTGTTTTTT
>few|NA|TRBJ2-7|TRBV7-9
CASSTRDLTYEQYF
TGTGCCAGCAGCACCCGGGACTTAACCTACGAGCAGTACTTC
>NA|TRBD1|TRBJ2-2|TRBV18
CASCPGQLNTGELFF
TGTGCCAGCTGTCCGGGACAGCTTAACACCGGGGAGCTGTTTTTT
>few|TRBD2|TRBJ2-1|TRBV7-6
CASSSTSGRNNEQFF
TGTGCCAGCAGCTCGACTAGCGGGAGGAACAATGAGCAGTTCTTC
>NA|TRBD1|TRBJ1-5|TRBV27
CASSSTGTGGARSNQPQHF
TGTGCCAGCAGTAGCACCGGGACAGGGGGCGCGAGGAGCAATCAGCCCCAGCATTTT
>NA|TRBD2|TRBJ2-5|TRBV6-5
CASRREMGRTQYF
TGTGCCAGCAGGCGGGAGATGGGACGGACCCAGTACTTC
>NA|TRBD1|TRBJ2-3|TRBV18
CASSPRDRVSSDTQYF
TGTGCCAGCTCACCGCGGGACAGGGTGAGCTCAGATACGCAGTATTTT
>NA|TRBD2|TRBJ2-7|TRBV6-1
CASSTSGTYYEQYF
TGTGCCAGCAGTACTAGCGGAACTTACTACGAGCAGTACTTC
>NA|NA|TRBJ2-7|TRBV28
CASSLVEKFYEQYF
TGTGCCAGCAGTTTAGTGGAGAAATTCTACGAGCAGTACTTC
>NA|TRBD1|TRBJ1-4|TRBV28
CASSFSGTGVEKLFF
TGTGCCAGCAGTTTTTCGGGGACAGGAGTTGAAAAACTGTTTTTT
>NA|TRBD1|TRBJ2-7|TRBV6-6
CASKQGTAYEQYF
TGTGCCAGTAAACAGGGGACGGCCTACGAGCAGTACTTC
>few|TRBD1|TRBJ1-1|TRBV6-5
CASRTGKTEAFF
TGTGCCAGCAGGACAGGGAAGACTGAAGCTTTCTTT
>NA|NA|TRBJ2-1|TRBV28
CASSELGGASNEQFF
TGTGCCAGCAGTGAATTGGGGGGAGCCTCCAATGAGCAGTTCTTC
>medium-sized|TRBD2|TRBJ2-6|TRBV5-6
CASNPLAGGTGANVLTF
TGTGCCAGCAACCCTTTAGCGGGAGGGACTGGGGCCAACGTCCTGACTTTC
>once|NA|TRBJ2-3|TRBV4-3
CASSQDASGSKASTDTQYF
TGCGCCAGCAGCCAAGATGCAAGCGGAAGCAAGGCTAGCACAGATACGCAGTATTTT
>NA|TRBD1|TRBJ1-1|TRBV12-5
CASGSDRGFTEAFF
TGTGCTAGTGGTTCGGACAGGGGTTTCACTGAAGCTTTCTTT
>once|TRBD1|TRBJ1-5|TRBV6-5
CASKGADQPQHF
TGTGCCAGCAAGGGGGCCGATCAGCCCCAGCATTTT
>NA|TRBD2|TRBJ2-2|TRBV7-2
CASSSSGLAANTGELFF
TGTGCCAGCAGTTCAAGTGGACTAGCGGCGAACACCGGGGAGCTGTTTTTT
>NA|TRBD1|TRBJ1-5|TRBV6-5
CASRDRYNQPQHF
TGTGCCAGCAGGGACAGGTATAATCAGCCCCAGCATTTT
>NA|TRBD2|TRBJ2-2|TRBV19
CASGAGVRPGELFF
TGTGCCAGTGGGGCGGGAGTTCGACCCGGGGAGCTGTTTTTT
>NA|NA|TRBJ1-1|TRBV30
CAWRNPNEAFF
TGTGCCTGGAGGAACCCTAATGAAGCTTTCTTT
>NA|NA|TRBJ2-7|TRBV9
CASSVQETYEQYF
TGTGCCAGCAGCGTTCAAGAGACCTACGAGCAGTACTTC
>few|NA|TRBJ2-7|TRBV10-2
CASSVDTSYEQYF
TGCGCCAGCAGTGTGGACACAAGCTACGAGCAGTACTTC
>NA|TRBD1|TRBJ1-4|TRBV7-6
CASSLNPGGRDEKLFF
TGTGCCAGCAGCTTAAACCCAGGGGGCCGGGATGAAAAACTGTTTTTT
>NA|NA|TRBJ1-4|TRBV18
CASSPGARNEKLFF
TGTGCCAGCTCACCAGGGGCGCGAAATGAAAAACTGTTTTTT
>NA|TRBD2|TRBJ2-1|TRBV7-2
CASSFSGGHNEQFF
TGTGCCAGCAGTTTCAGCGGGGGGCACAATGAGCAGTTCTTC
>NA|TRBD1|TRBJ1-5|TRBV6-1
CASQGGRNQPQHF
TGTGCCAGCCAGGGGGGCAGGAATCAGCCCCAGCATTTT
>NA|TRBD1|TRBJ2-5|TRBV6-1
CASNRIRGGAETQYF
TGTGCCAGCAATAGAATAAGAGGGGGCGCCGAGACCCAGTACTTC
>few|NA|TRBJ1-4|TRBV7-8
CASSDRTNEKLFF
TGTGCCAGCAGCGACAGAACTAATGAAAAACTGTTTTTT
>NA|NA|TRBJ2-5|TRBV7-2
CASSQVWALGGETQYF
TGTGCCAGCAGCCAAGTCTGGGCATTGGGCGGGGAGACCCAGTACTTC
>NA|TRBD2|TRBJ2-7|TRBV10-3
CAVSEASGTYEQYF
TGTGCCGTTAGTGAGGCTAGCGGGACCTACGAGCAGTACTTC
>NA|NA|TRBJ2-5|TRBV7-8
CASSLALETGQETQYF
TGTGCCAGCAGCTTAGCGCTCGAGACAGGCCAAGAGACCCAGTACTTC
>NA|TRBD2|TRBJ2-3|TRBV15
CATSRDSGGVMWDTQYF
TGTGCCACCAGCAGAGATTCGGGGGGAGTGATGTGGGATACGCAGTATTTT
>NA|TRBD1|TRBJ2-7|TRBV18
CASSGTEPYEQYF
TGTGCCAGCTCAGGGACAGAACCCTACGAGCAGTACTTC